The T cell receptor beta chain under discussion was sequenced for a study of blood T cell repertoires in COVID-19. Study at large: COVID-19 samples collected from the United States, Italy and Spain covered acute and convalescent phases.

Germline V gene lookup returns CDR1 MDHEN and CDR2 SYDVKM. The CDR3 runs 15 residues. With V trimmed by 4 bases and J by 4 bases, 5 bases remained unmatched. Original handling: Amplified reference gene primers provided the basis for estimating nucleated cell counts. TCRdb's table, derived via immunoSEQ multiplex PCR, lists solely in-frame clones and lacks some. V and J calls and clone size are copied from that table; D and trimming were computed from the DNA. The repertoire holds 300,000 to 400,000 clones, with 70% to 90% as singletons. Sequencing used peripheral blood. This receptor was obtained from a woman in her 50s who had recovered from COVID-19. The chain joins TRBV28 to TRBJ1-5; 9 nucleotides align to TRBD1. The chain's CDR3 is CASSSDRGRNQPQHF. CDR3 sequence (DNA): TGTGCCAGCAGTTCGGACAGGGGAAGAAATCAGCCCCAGCATTTT.